Below, 16 T cell receptor beta chains from the same sample are listed, as sequenced in a study of cytotoxic CD8 clonotypes in ibrutinib-treated CLL (dated by TCRdb to 2020 to 2022). The library was produced with the immunoSEQ multiplex PCR assay. Held by TCRdb, this immuneACCESS table contains in-frame sequences only and omits some clones. Under half of the omission traces to an unresolved V gene where checked; the cause of the rest is unknown. Recorded for this sample are 150,000 to 200,000 clones; about 72% of them occurred a single time. Together, the top ten hold about an eighth of the sample. The label giving this sample's time point can be read as: roughly 23 months on ibrutinib. The starting material was PBMCs, obtained after 24 months of ibrutinib treatment. The receptors stem from a human donor with chronic lymphocytic leukemia.

This clone was seen only a few times. The chain couples TRBV11-2 to TRBJ2-7; D might be TRBD1 or TRBD2, each matching 5 bases. CDR3 length: 14 amino acids. Germline CDR1 reads SGHAT; CDR2 reads FQNNGV. V lost 0 bases, J lost 7 bases, and 13 bases lay in between. CDR3 sequence: CASSLDGGVWEQYF. The CDR3 DNA follows: TGTGCCAGCAGCTTAGATGGGGGTGTCTGGGAGCAGTACTTC.

The rearrangement joins TRBV6-5 to TRBJ2-1, with D possibly matching TRBD2 (6 bases). Germline V gene sequence: CDR1 MNHEY, CDR2 SVGAGI. Trimming took 7 bases from V and 4 from J, leaving 11 bases between them. The CDR3 sequence is 13 residues long. This CDR3 is CASKEGGYNEQFF. CDR3 nucleotide sequence: TGTGCCAGCAAAGAGGGAGGATACAATGAGCAGTTCTTC.

This chain joins TRBV18 and TRBJ2-7; 7 bases line up with TRBD1. This CDR3 is 15 amino acids long. V shed 6 bases, J shed 3 bases, and the junction held 11 bases outside the gene matches. Germline V CDR1 and CDR2: KGHSH, LQKENI. Here the CDR3 DNA reads TGTGCCAGCTCTCTCATACACCGGGACAGCTACGAGCAGTACTTC. It translates to CASSLIHRDSYEQYF.

The chain couples TRBV7-3 to TRBJ2-1; 9 nucleotides line up with TRBD2. CDR1 is SGHTA, CDR2 FQGTGA, per germline. V shed 5 bases and J 7 bases; nucleotides not matched to a gene: 6. This CDR3 has 14 amino acids. The CDR3 DNA reads TGTGCCAGCAGCCAAAGCGGGAGGTATAATGAGCAGTTCTTC. It translates to CASSQSGRYNEQFF.

The V and J genes are TRBV5-4 and TRBJ2-7; D may match TRBD1 or TRBD2 (5 bases each). Looked up from germline, CDR1 is SGHNT and CDR2 is YYREEE (reference sequence). V was trimmed by 1 base and J by 2 bases, leaving 16 bases between them. The CDR3 is 16 amino acids. CDR3 nucleotide sequence: TGTGCCAGCAGCTTGAGGGCGGCAGGGACGACCTACGAGCAGTACTTC. Protein product: CASSLRAAGTTYEQYF.

The genes are TRBV20-1 and TRBJ1-5; D call uncertain. Trimming pared 5 bases from V and 12 bases from J, leaving 11 bases between. CDR3 length: 10 amino acids. Germline V gene sequence: CDR1 DFQATT, CDR2 SNEGSKA (reference sequence). CDR3 sequence: CSAWSTIQHF. The CDR3 region has the DNA TGCAGTGCTTGGTCCACCATCCAGCATTTT.

The chain links TRBV9 to TRBJ2-2, with 14 bases that match TRBD2. Unmatched junction bases numbered 4, after V lost 3 bases and J lost 6 bases. From germline, CDR1 is SGDLS and CDR2 YYNGEE. The CDR3 has 16 residues. The CDR3 protein is CASSEGTSGSPGELFF. The CDR3 bases are TGTGCCAGCAGCGAGGGGACTAGCGGGAGTCCCGGGGAGCTGTTTTTT.

The chain is built from TRBV7-2 and TRBJ2-5, with TRBD1 matching over 7 bases. Germline CDR1 reads SGHTA; CDR2 reads FQGNSA. This CDR3 contains 17 residues. Trimming removed 2 bases from V and 2 bases from J; junction bases left unmatched: 11. CDR3 in amino acids: CASSLRGQGPLQETQYF. DNA of the CDR3: TGTGCCAGCAGCTTAAGGGGGCAGGGCCCACTTCAAGAGACCCAGTACTTC.

This clone was detected only a few times. The gene calls are TRBV18 and TRBJ2-7; TRBD2 is a possible D gene (6 bases). CDR1 KGHSH and CDR2 LQKENI come from the germline V gene. Trimming pared 0 bases from V and 5 bases from J, leaving 17 bases between. The CDR3 is 16 residues long. CDR3 coding DNA: TGTGCCAGCTCACCACCGTCAGGACTAATGGTCCACGAGCAGTACTTC. Protein product: CASSPPSGLMVHEQYF.

This chain uses TRBV2 with TRBJ1-5; D uncertain. The ends were cut back, 8 bases at V and 2 bases at J, with 16 bases in the middle. The germline CDR1 and CDR2 sequences are SNHLY and FYNNEI. The CDR3 loop spans 15 amino acids. CDR3 protein: CASGWRVVGNQPQHF. CDR3 nucleotide sequence: TGTGCCAGCGGGTGGAGGGTGGTTGGCAATCAGCCCCAGCATTTT.

The chain uses TRBV14 and TRBJ1-1; D is perhaps TRBD1 (5 bases). Trimming stripped 2 bases from V and 5 bases from J, with 27 bases between. Per the germline V gene, CDR1 is SGHDN and CDR2 is FVKESK. The CDR3 spans 19 residues. CDR3 coding DNA: TGTGCCAGCAGCCAAAGGATTCGAGACAGCCGAACTTGGAGGACTGAAGCTTTCTTT. It specifies CASSQRIRDSRTWRTEAFF.

This clone turned up a few times. The J gene is TRBJ2-7, the V gene TRBV4-3, with 7 bases fitting TRBD1. CDR1 and CDR2 from the germline V gene are LGHNA and YSLEER. The CDR3 has 15 amino acids. Trimming took 0 bases from V and 3 from J; bases not matched to a gene: 5. This CDR3 reads CASSQDWTGHYEQYF. DNA for the CDR3: TGCGCCAGCAGCCAAGATTGGACAGGCCACTACGAGCAGTACTTC.

The chain links TRBV2 to TRBJ1-1, with a weak D call TRBD1 (5 bases). Germline loops: CDR1 SNHLY, CDR2 FYNNEI. This CDR3 has 13 residues. The germline V and J ends were trimmed by 8 bases and 1 base, with 11 bases remaining between them. The CDR3 sequence is CASGGQSNTEAFF. CDR3 nucleotides: TGTGCCAGCGGTGGACAATCGAACACTGAAGCTTTCTTT.

This clone was observed once. The gene calls are TRBV7-2 and TRBJ2-1; weak D call: TRBD1 (5 bases). Germline V gene data show CDR1 as SGHTA and CDR2 as FQGNSA. V lost 2 bases, J lost 9 bases, and 11 bases lay in between. This CDR3 has 13 residues. CDR3 sequence reads: CASSLIRVGEQFF. CDR3 nucleotide sequence: TGTGCCAGCAGCTTAATCAGGGTTGGTGAGCAGTTCTTC.

The chain recombines TRBV7-9 with TRBJ2-7; tentatively, D is TRBD2 (5 bases). Per the germline V gene, CDR1 is SEHNR and CDR2 is FQNEAQ (reference sequence). The CDR3 is made up of 15 amino acids. V was shortened by 4 bases and J by 1 base, with 14 bases between the two germline ends. CDR3 in amino acids: CASSSEGAPSYEQYF. The CDR3 coding sequence is TGTGCCAGCAGCTCAGAGGGCGCACCTTCCTACGAGCAGTACTTC. The variable domain in full, completed from reference TRBV7-9 and TRBJ2-7, reads DTGVSQNPRHKITKRGQNVTFRCDPISEHNRLYWYRQTLGQGPEFLTYFQNEAQLEKSRLLSDRFSAERPKGSFSTLEIQRTEQGDSAMYLCASSSEGAPSYEQYFGPGTRLTVT.

The rearrangement uses TRBV27 and TRBJ1-5; D gene unclear. The CDR3 spans 14 residues. Germline V gives CDR1 MNHEY, CDR2 SMNVEV (reference sequence). Deletions cut 1 base from V and 7 bases from J, with 11 bases between. In DNA form, the CDR3 reads TGTGCCAGCAGTTTATGGGCCCGAGGACAGCCCCAGCATTTT. This encodes CASSLWARGQPQHF.